This entry is about one TCR beta chain. The CDR3 is 16 residues long. V lost 5 bases, J lost 1 base, and 14 bases lay in between. Germline loops: CDR1 SGHTA, CDR2 FQGNSA. The sample originates from a study of blood T cell repertoires in COVID-19. Across the study: Sites in the United States, Italy and Spain provided acute and convalescent COVID-19 samples. Sources were T cells, B-cell-depleted T cells, or PBMCs; the material itself was cDNA or gDNA.

Study processing details: Amplification of reference gene primers provided the estimated nucleated cell counts. The assay was immunoSEQ multiplex PCR, and TCRdb's table has in-frame clones only and misses some. The V and J calls and clone size are taken from that table; D and trimming were inferred from the DNA. The sample consists of 150,000 to 200,000 clones, around four fifths of them appearing once. This sequence originates from an elderly woman with acute or convalescent COVID-19. The gene calls are TRBV7-2 and TRBJ2-2; perhaps TRBD2 as D (5 bases). The sample consisted of peripheral blood. The CDR3 DNA reads as TGTGCCAGCAGCCCTAATAGGGCGGGGAACACCGGGGAGCTGTTTTTT. Residues: CASSPNRAGNTGELFF.